Described below is a single T cell receptor beta chain sequence and its context. It lacks a known antigen. No much larger clone is present one base from it, and per-base qualities are unavailable. Deletion took 4 bases off V and 0 bases off J, with a span of 18 bases between the germline ends. From a lookup of the germline V gene, CDR1 and CDR2 are ENHRY and SYGVKD. The CDR3 runs 17 residues from the cysteine to the phenylalanine. Only the CDR3 region is kept as DNA, spanning 51 bases read in frame from base 1. Whole blood was collected in K2EDTA tubes by collaborating institutions according to the institutions' own protocols. For TCRbeta analysis, collaborators shipped samples as frozen whole blood, isolated PBMCs, or DNA extracted from either of those sample types. The immunoSEQ Assay, a bias-controlled multiplex PCR, was used to amplify TCRbeta CDR3 regions from genomic DNA. As for the authors' bioinformatics: Nucleated cell counts per sample were estimated from amplification of reference gene primers within the assay. Sequence reads were collapsed and filtered to measure the absolute abundance of every unique TCRbeta CDR3 rearrangement. For each sample, productive Simpson clonality was calculated by taking the square root of Simpson's diversity index across productive rearrangements. The source is immuneACCESS, and TCRdb retained only in-frame sequences with V and J called. Part of the clones is not carried over; for the studies checked, unresolved V genes explain less than half of this, and the remainder is unexplained. V and J calls plus clone size are reproduced from that table; the DNA served to infer D and trimming. This sample gives some 130,000 clones in total; approximately 77% of them show up just once. The ten most abundant clones make up around a fifth of the sample.

The data derive from a study of blood T cell repertoires in COVID-19 (TCRdb year 2020). Turning to the overall study: Samples from collaborators originated in the United States, Italy and Spain and spanned both the acute and convalescent phases of COVID-19. The material from the prospective study consisted of cDNA or gDNA derived from T cells, B-cell-depleted T cells, or PBMCs. The dataset comprised deeply sampled blood TCRbeta repertoires from subjects exposed to, actively infected with, or recovered from COVID-19. The repertoires were released in a freely available public database intended as a resource for research on the immune response to SARS-CoV-2. Samples came from the ongoing ImmuneRACE study (first 160 participants) plus 1,254 subjects from 6 global collaborators. Sample metadata almost always included a de-identified subject ID, COVID-19 status, age in years and sex. Where HLA class I and class II types were available, the types were taken from metadata supplied by the sample provider, not from assay-based typing. The study at large found these results: How much clinical and demographic metadata was included differed by source and by participant, and the metadata was provided uncurated.

The source material was peripheral blood. The chain was built from TRBV10-3 and TRBJ1-1; TRBD1 is possibly the D segment (6 matching bases). The source of this sequence is a man aged 80 or over with acute or convalescent COVID-19. The sequence in DNA is TGTGCCATCAGTGCAAGGCCAGGGGAATCTTTGAACACTGAAGCTTTCTTT. This is translated as CAISARPGESLNTEAFF.